This TCR beta chain was retrieved from a study of blood T cell repertoires in COVID-19. Clones were sequenced by immunoSEQ multiplex PCR, and TCRdb holds only the in-frame ones, with some missing. Of under 300,000 clones listed, approximately 90% are singletons. The CDR3 extends over 15 amino acids. Germline V gene lookup returns CDR1 SGHAT and CDR2 FQNNGV. V trimming: 4 bases; J trimming: 8 bases; junction bases outside the gene matches: 11. The sequence was obtained from a human donor in a cohort exposed to, infected with or recovered from COVID-19 (not recorded which). The donor label of this sample is uncertain. The sequencing sample was made of PBMCs or T cells enriched from blood (not recorded which). The J gene is TRBJ2-1, the V gene TRBV11-2; 7 bases are shared with TRBD2. Here the CDR3 DNA reads TGTGCCAGCAGCTCACTCATGGGACTAATGCATGAGCAGTTCTTC. Translation gives CASSSLMGLMHEQFF.